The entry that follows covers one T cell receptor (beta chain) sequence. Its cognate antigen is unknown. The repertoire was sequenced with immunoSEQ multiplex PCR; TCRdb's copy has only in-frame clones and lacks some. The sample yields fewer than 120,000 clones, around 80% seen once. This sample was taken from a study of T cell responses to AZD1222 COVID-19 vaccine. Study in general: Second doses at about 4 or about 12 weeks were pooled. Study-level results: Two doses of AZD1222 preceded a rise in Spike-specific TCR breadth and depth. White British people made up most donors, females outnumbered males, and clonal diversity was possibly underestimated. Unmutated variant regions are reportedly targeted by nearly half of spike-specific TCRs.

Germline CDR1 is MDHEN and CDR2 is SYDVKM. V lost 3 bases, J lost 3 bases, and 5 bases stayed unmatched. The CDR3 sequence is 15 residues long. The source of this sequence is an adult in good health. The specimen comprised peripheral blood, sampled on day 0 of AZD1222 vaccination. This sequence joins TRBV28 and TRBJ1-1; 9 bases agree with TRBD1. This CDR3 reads CASSFGQGRYTEAFF. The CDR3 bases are TGTGCCAGCAGTTTTGGACAGGGGAGGTACACTGAAGCTTTCTTT.